The T cell receptor (beta chain) under discussion was sequenced for a study of T-cell reconstitution after alpha-beta-depleted transplantation in children. With 0 bases removed from V and 4 bases from J, the gap between germline ends came to 9 bases. The germline V gene encodes CDR1 LGHDT and CDR2 YNNKEL (reference sequence). The CDR3 runs to 14 residues. This clonotype was found many times. What it binds is not known. Findings and limits, study-wide: Surviving recipient cells, namely T cells and thymic progenitors, were the source of high day-60 TCRbeta diversity in some patients. As was reported, about two months after transplant, alpha-beta T cells came from several hundred expanded graft clones.

Library preparation (for TCRbeta) was performed with unique molecular identifiers. TCRdb fed the PCR reads into MiXCR, producing one record per CDR3 protein. This sample has fewer than 750,000 distinct CDR3 sequences; 23% occur once, and the top ten carry 14%. V and J are TRBV3-1 and TRBJ1-2; perhaps TRBD1 as D (5 bases). This sequence was found in a boy less than two years old who had a stem cell transplant for acute myeloid leukemia, so the T cells may come from the graft donor. This specimen consisted of PBMCs, mostly from graft donor cells, obtained 360 days after TCRalphabeta/CD19-depleted stem cell transplant. This CDR3 is CASSQDERGYGYTF. CDR3 DNA: TGTGCCAGCAGCCAAGACGAGAGGGGCTATGGCTACACCTTC. Together with reference TRBV3-1 and TRBJ1-2, the CDR3 gives the full variable domain: DTAVSQTPKYLVTQMGNDKSIKCEQNLGHDTMYWYKQDSKKFLKIMFSYNNKELIINETVPNRFSPKSPDKAHLNLHINSLELGDSAVYFCASSQDERGYGYTFGSGTRLTVV.